The 18 T cell receptor beta chains listed next were all sequenced from one sample in a study of shared clonotypes between healthy human individuals. Libraries were prepared by immunoSEQ multiplex PCR; TCRdb keeps only in-frame clonotypes and omits some of them. This table holds approximately 460,000 clones, more than 70% found once. Sequencing was performed on PBMCs. These receptors all stem from a woman aged 40 to 50 in good health. Some clones in this sample may be carry-over from other donors' samples.

V and J are TRBV5-1 and TRBJ2-1, with 9 positions matching TRBD2. This CDR3 region has 16 residues. Per the germline V gene, CDR1 is SGHRS and CDR2 is YFSETQ. Trimming took 6 bases from V and 8 from J; bases not matched to a gene: 15. This chain's CDR3 is CASTLGAGGGVDEQFF. The DNA of the CDR3 is TGCGCCAGCACCCTGGGAGCGGGAGGAGGGGTCGATGAGCAGTTCTTC.

The chain uses TRBV10-3 and TRBJ2-2, with D possibly being TRBD1 (6 bases). Trimming took off 0 bases at V and 1 base at J, with 12 bases between the two ends. CDR3 size: 17 residues. The germline V gene encodes CDR1 ENHRY and CDR2 SYGVKD. DNA of the CDR3: TGTGCCATCAGTGAGTCGACAGGCGTCTTGAACACCGGGGAGCTGTTTTTT. It translates to CAISESTGVLNTGELFF.

The V gene is TRBV29-1, the J gene TRBJ2-5, with TRBD1 as a possible D gene (6 bases). The J call may not be correct, given that the DNA end is closer to TRBJ2-7. CDR1 SQVTM and CDR2 ANQGSEA come from the germline V gene. The CDR3 has 13 residues. The CDR3 loop is CSVVPGVSYEQYF. The DNA for the CDR3 is TGCAGCGTAGTGCCAGGGGTCTCCTACGAGCAGTACTTC.

The chain recombines TRBV6-1 with TRBJ2-1; TRBD1 or TRBD2 may be the D gene (7 bases each). Germline lookup yields CDR1 MNHNS and CDR2 SASEGT. V was clipped by 6 bases and J by 0 bases, with 12 bases between them. This CDR3 contains 15 residues. CDR3 residues: CASRERDSSYNEQFF. For the CDR3, the DNA is TGTGCCAGCAGGGAGCGGGACAGCTCCTACAATGAGCAGTTCTTC.

The genes are TRBV5-1 and TRBJ1-2, with TRBD1 matching over 7 bases. Germline CDR1 and CDR2: SGHRS and YFSETQ. The V gene end was trimmed by 4 bases and the J gene end by 4 bases; junction bases not matched to a gene: 10. The CDR3 length is 15 residues. For the CDR3, the DNA is TGCGCCAGCAGCACCCAAGGGCGGACAGGCTATGGCTACACCTTC. This gives the protein CASSTQGRTGYGYTF.

With regard to this clone: The sample contains more than one DNA sequence encoding this CDR3. The gene calls are TRBV7-9 and TRBJ1-2; no definite D call. V lost 3 bases to trimming and J lost 3 bases, with 11 bases between them. The CDR3 runs 14 residues. Germline V gene lookup returns CDR1 SEHNR and CDR2 FQNEAQ (reference sequence). The CDR3 DNA reads TGTGCCAGCAGCTTCGGTGGACGGGACTATGGCTACACCTTC. This sequence encodes CASSFGGRDYGYTF.

This clone was detected ten times or more. Other DNA sequences from this sample encode an identical CDR3 as well. The CDR3 protein is CASSSQGGQPQHF. The CDR3 DNA follows: TGTGCCAGCAGCTCACAGGGCGGCCAGCCCCAGCATTTT. The gene calls are TRBV11-2 and TRBJ1-5; D might be TRBD1 (6 bases). The CDR3 totals 13 residues. Germline loops: CDR1 SGHAT, CDR2 FQNNGV. V dropped 4 bases and J dropped 7 bases, with 11 bases sitting between them.

A note on this clone: Additional DNA sequences in this sample encode the identical CDR3. This chain links TRBV9 with TRBJ2-6; possibly TRBD2 for D (6 bases). The germline V and J ends were trimmed by 2 bases and 4 bases, with 10 bases remaining between them. Germline V gene data show CDR1 as SGDLS and CDR2 as YYNGEE. CDR3 length: 15 amino acids. The CDR3 DNA follows: TGTGCCAGCAGCGTTGGAGGGTCAGGGGCCAACGTCCTGACTTTC. This gives the protein CASSVGGSGANVLTF.

This clone was found many times. V is TRBV30 and J is TRBJ1-2; D is ambiguous. Germline loops: CDR1 GTSNPN, CDR2 SVGIG (reference sequence). The CDR3 has 14 residues. V lost 3 bases to trimming and J lost 4 bases, with 15 bases between them. This CDR3 reads CAWSGPGWGYGYTF. The CDR3 nucleotides are TGTGCCTGGAGCGGGCCAGGCTGGGGCTATGGCTACACCTTC.

The J gene is TRBJ2-1, the V gene TRBV6-6, with a tentative D call TRBD1 (5 bases). V was clipped by 6 bases and J by 10 bases, with 13 bases between them. The germline V gene has CDR1 MNHNY and CDR2 SVGAGI (reference sequence). This CDR3 is built from 12 residues. CDR3 amino acids: CASSPADREQFF. CDR3 nucleotides: TGTGCCAGCAGCCCGGCCGACAGAGAGCAGTTCTTC.

Note on this clone: The junction departs from germline at one end; a sequencing error may be responsible. The V and J genes are TRBV4-1 and TRBJ2-1, with 11 bases lining up with TRBD2. There are 16 residues in the CDR3. Germline CDR1 is MGHRA and CDR2 is YSYEKL. The DNA of the CDR3 is TGCGCCAGCAGCCGACTAGCGGGGACCCCGTGCAATGAGCAGCTCTTC. Its protein is CASSRLAGTPCNEQLF.

This chain joins TRBV5-4 and TRBJ2-1; possibly TRBD1 for D (5 bases). This CDR3 contains 14 residues. The germline V and J ends were trimmed by 7 bases and 0 bases, with 11 bases remaining between them. CDR1 is SGHNT, CDR2 YYREEE, per germline (reference sequence). The CDR3 sequence is CASGAKPSYNEQFF. The CDR3 DNA reads as TGTGCCAGCGGGGCCAAACCCTCCTACAATGAGCAGTTCTTC.

The chain recombines TRBV29-1 with TRBJ2-1; 11 bases align to TRBD2. Germline V gives CDR1 SQVTM, CDR2 ANQGSEA. The CDR3 runs 17 residues. The V gene end was trimmed by 3 bases and the J gene end by 0 bases; junction bases not matched to a gene: 7. The CDR3 nucleotides are TGCAGCGTTGAGGCTAGCGGGAGGTTTAGCTCCTACAATGAGCAGTTCTTC. Translation gives CSVEASGRFSSYNEQFF.

In regard to this clone: A read error is the likely source, as a far larger clone sits one nucleotide away. This sequence joins TRBV18 and TRBJ2-7; 7 bases map to TRBD2. The CDR3 has 15 residues. The germline V gene has CDR1 KGHSH and CDR2 LQKENI. V lost 0 bases and J lost 5; bases outside the gene matches: 7. The CDR3 is CASSPPAGDSHEQYF. The CDR3 nucleotides read TGTGCCAGCTCACCACCGGCGGGAGATTCCCACGAGCAGTACTTC. Based on the CDR3 plus reference TRBV18 and TRBJ2-7, the full variable domain is NAGVMQNPRHLVRRRGQEARLRCSPMKGHSHVYWYRQLPEEGLKFMVYLQKENIIDESGMPKERFSAEFPKEGPSILRIQQVVRGDSAAYFCASSPPAGDSHEQYFGPGTRLTVT.

Comments on this clone: The CDR3 does not end in the conserved phenylalanine or tryptophan, so this is likely a read error. It is unclear where the CDR3 begins or ends on the DNA, so no DNA is shown, and the CDR3 is as TCRdb lists it. The chain uses TRBV18 and TRBJ1-1; TRBD1 reflects the table's D call only, with no check against the DNA. Looked up from germline, CDR1 is KGHSH and CDR2 is LQKENI. From its first to its last residue, the CDR3 has 17 amino acids. The CDR3 region is CASSPRRQGESAPLVPV.

The chain is built from TRBV7-9 and TRBJ2-7; 8 positions match TRBD1. This CDR3 comprises 15 residues. Germline CDR1 and CDR2: SEHNR and FQNEAQ (reference sequence). V lost 5 bases and J lost 3; bases outside the gene matches: 9. CDR3 amino acids: CASSGRQGTLYEQYF. The CDR3, as DNA: TGTGCCAGCAGCGGGAGACAGGGGACTCTCTACGAGCAGTACTTC.

This chain uses TRBV5-1 with TRBJ2-7, with 14 bases fitting TRBD2. The CDR3 runs to 17 residues. After removal of 4 bases from V and 2 bases from J, the junction contained 8 bases not matched to a gene. The germline V gene encodes CDR1 SGHRS and CDR2 YFSETQ. CDR3 amino acids: CASSVGTSGSLAYEQYF. CDR3 coding DNA: TGCGCCAGCAGCGTCGGGACTAGCGGGAGTCTGGCCTACGAGCAGTACTTC.

The V gene is TRBV28, the J gene TRBJ1-3; TRBD1 matches 7 bases. The CDR3 covers 16 residues. J gave up 1 base and V 5 bases, and 8 bases lay outside the gene matches. CDR1 and CDR2 from the germline V gene are MDHEN and SYDVKM. In DNA, the CDR3 is TGTGCCAGCAGTAATCCGGGACAGAAATCTGGAAACACCATATATTTT. Translating it yields CASSNPGQKSGNTIYF.